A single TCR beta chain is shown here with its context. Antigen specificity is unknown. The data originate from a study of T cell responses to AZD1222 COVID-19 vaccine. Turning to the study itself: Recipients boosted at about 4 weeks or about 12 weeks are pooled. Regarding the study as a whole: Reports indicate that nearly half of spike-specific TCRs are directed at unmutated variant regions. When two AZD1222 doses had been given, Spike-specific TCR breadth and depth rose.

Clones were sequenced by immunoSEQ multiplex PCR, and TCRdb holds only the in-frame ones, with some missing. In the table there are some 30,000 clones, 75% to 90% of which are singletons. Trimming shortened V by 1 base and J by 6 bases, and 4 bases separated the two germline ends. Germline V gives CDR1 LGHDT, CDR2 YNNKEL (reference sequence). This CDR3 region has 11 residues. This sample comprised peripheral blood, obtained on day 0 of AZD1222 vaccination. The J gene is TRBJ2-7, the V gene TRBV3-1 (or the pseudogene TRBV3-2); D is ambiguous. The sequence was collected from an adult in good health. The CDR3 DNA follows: TGTGCCAGCAGCCAAGGATCCGAGCAGTACTTC. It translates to CASSQGSEQYF.